Following are 10 T cell receptor beta chains from one sample sequenced in a study of blood T cell repertoires in COVID-19. TCRdb's copy holds only in-frame clones and misses some; the assay was immunoSEQ multiplex PCR. The table records 110,000 or so clones, 60% to 85% of them present only once. The sequencing input was peripheral blood. These receptor sequences come from a man in his 70s with acute or convalescent COVID-19.

V usage is TRBV9 and J usage is TRBJ2-1, with 7 positions matching TRBD2. V shed 4 bases, J shed 5 bases, and the junction held 12 bases outside the gene matches. The CDR3 loop spans 16 amino acids. Germline CDR1 is SGDLS and CDR2 is YYNGEE. The CDR3 loop is CASSPRGVAGDNEQFF. The CDR3 nucleotides are TGTGCCAGCAGCCCTCGCGGGGTAGCGGGTGACAATGAGCAGTTCTTC.

The chain couples TRBV9 to TRBJ1-5; a possible D gene is TRBD1 (5 bases). V was pared by 2 bases and J by 1 base, with 13 bases between. CDR1 and CDR2 from the germline V gene are SGDLS and YYNGEE. The CDR3 loop spans 16 amino acids. The CDR3 DNA reads as TGTGCCAGCAGCGTTCAGGGTCAGGTGAGCAATCAGCCCCAGCATTTT. As protein: CASSVQGQVSNQPQHF.

Note on this clone: Different DNA sequences within this sample yield the same CDR3. This chain joins TRBV5-1 and TRBJ2-2; TRBD1 matches at 7 bases. Trimming took 5 bases from V and 3 from J; bases not matched to a gene: 4. Germline loops: CDR1 SGHRS, CDR2 YFSETQ. The CDR3 is 14 residues long. CDR3 in DNA: TGCGCCAGCAGTCGACAGGGTGACACCGGGGAGCTGTTTTTT. Residues: CASSRQGDTGELFF.

The rearrangement joins TRBV14 to TRBJ2-7; TRBD2 aligns across 9 bases. V lost 2 bases to trimming and J lost 0 bases; unmatched junction nucleotides: 11. Germline V gene data show CDR1 as SGHDN and CDR2 as FVKESK. This CDR3 spans 18 amino acids. The CDR3 coding sequence is TGTGCCAGCAGCCAAACCCCGGGGCGGGAGGGCCCCTCCTACGAGCAGTACTTC. Amino acid sequence: CASSQTPGREGPSYEQYF.

The chain couples TRBV5-1 to TRBJ1-1; D unresolved. CDR3 size: 15 residues. CDR1 and CDR2 from the germline V gene are SGHRS and YFSETQ. Trimming took off 0 bases at V and 0 bases at J, with 9 bases between the two ends. The CDR3 reads CASSLDTGLNTEAFF. The CDR3 nucleotides read TGCGCCAGCAGCTTGGATACGGGATTGAACACTGAAGCTTTCTTT.

The sample holds one count of this clone. V and J are TRBV7-9 and TRBJ2-1; D perhaps matches TRBD2 (6 bases). Germline CDR1 and CDR2: SEHNR and FQNEAQ (reference sequence). V lost 5 bases and J lost 0, with 14 bases in between. The CDR3 is 16 amino acids. The CDR3 loop reads CASSPLRGSSYNEQFF. The CDR3 region has the DNA TGTGCCAGCAGCCCCCTACGGGGGAGCTCCTACAATGAGCAGTTCTTC.

The chain couples TRBV29-1 to TRBJ1-3; a possible D gene is TRBD1 (5 bases). This CDR3 contains 13 residues. Per the germline V gene, CDR1 is SQVTM and CDR2 is ANQGSEA. The V and J ends lost 2 bases and 2 bases respectively, with 7 bases between them. CDR3 loop: CSVEKQAGNTIYF. In DNA form, the CDR3 reads TGCAGCGTTGAAAAACAGGCTGGAAACACCATATATTTT.

The V gene is TRBV7-9, the J gene TRBJ2-5, with a tentative D call TRBD1 (5 bases). The CDR3 extends over 12 amino acids. V was cut by 1 base and J by 10 bases, with 10 bases left in between. Looked up from germline, CDR1 is SEHNR and CDR2 is FQNEAQ (reference sequence). This CDR3 is CASSLGQGNQYF. The CDR3 nucleotides are TGTGCCAGCAGCTTAGGCCAGGGCAACCAGTACTTC.

The CDR3 region has the DNA TGTGCCACCAGTGAGGTTAGCAGTAGTGAGCAGTTCTTC. Its protein product is CATSEVSSSEQFF. V and J are TRBV24-1 and TRBJ2-1; D gene unclear. Germline V gene data show CDR1 as KGHDR and CDR2 as SFDVKD. Trimming left V 4 bases short and J 9 bases short, with 12 bases between. The CDR3 is made up of 13 amino acids.

The genes are TRBV7-2 and TRBJ1-2; D remains unclear. The V and J ends lost 5 bases and 6 bases respectively, with 16 bases between them. This CDR3 has 14 amino acids. CDR1 is SGHTA, CDR2 FQGNSA, per germline. The CDR3 DNA reads TGTGCCAGCAGCACATTCCAGGTGGTCCATGGCTACACCTTC. Its protein product is CASSTFQVVHGYTF.